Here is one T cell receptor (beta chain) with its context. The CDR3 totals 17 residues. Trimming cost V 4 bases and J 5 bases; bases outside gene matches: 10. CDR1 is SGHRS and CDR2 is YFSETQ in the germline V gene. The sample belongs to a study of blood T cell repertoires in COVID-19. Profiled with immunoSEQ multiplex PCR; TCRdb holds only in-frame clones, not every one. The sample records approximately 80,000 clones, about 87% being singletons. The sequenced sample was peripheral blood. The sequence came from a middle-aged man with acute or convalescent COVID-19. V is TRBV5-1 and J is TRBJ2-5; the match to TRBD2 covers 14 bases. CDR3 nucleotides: TGCGCCAGCAGCCCTACGGGGACTAGCGGGGGAGGGGAGACCCAGTACTTC. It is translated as CASSPTGTSGGGETQYF.